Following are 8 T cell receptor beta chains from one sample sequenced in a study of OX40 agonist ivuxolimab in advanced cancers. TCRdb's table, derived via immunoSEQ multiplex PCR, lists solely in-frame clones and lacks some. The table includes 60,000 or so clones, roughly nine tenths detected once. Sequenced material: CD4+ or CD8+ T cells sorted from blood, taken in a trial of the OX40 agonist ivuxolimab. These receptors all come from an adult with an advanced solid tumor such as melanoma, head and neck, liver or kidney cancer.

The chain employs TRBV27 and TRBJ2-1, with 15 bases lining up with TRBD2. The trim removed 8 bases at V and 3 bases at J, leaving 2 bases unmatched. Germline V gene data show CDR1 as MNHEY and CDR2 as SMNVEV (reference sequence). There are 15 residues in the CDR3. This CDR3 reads CASGGLAGGYNEQFF. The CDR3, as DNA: TGTGCCAGCGGGGGACTAGCGGGAGGCTACAATGAGCAGTTCTTC.

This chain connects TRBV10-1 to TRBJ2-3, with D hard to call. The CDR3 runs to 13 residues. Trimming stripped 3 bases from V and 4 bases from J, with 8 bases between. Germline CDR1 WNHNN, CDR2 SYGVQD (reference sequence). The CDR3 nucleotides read TGCGCCAGCAGTGATCCATCGCCAGATACGCAGTATTTT. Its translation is CASSDPSPDTQYF.

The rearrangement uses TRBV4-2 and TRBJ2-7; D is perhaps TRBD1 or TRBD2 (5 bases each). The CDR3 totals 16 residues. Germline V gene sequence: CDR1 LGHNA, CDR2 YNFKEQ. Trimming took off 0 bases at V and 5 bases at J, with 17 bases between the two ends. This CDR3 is CASSQDPGRPGHEQYF. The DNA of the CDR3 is TGTGCCAGCAGCCAAGACCCGGGACGGCCTGGACACGAGCAGTACTTC.

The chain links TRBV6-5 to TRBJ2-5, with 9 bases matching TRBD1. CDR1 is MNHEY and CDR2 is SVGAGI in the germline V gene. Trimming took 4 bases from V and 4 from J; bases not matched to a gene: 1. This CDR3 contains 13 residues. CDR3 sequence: CASSWGQGETQYF. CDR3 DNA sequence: TGTGCCAGCAGTTGGGGACAGGGAGAGACCCAGTACTTC.

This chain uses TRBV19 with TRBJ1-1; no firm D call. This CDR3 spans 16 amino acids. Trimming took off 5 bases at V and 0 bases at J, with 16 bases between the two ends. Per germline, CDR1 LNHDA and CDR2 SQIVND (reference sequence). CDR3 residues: CASSFSWRRMNTEAFF. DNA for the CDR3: TGTGCCAGTAGTTTTAGCTGGCGTCGAATGAACACTGAAGCTTTCTTT.

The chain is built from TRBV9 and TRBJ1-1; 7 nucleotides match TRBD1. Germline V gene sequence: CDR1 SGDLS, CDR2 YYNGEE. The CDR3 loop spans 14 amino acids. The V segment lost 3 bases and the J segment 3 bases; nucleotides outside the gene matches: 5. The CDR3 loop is CASSERGRDTEAFF. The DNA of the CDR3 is TGTGCCAGCAGCGAGAGGGGGCGGGACACTGAAGCTTTCTTT.

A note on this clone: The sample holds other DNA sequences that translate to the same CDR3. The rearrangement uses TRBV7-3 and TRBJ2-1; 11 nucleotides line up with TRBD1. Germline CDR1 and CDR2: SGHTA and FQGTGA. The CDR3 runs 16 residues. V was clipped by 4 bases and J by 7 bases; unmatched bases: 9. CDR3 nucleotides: TGTGCCAGCAGCTCAGACCGGGACAGGGGGGGAAATGAGCAGTTCTTC. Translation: CASSSDRDRGGNEQFF.

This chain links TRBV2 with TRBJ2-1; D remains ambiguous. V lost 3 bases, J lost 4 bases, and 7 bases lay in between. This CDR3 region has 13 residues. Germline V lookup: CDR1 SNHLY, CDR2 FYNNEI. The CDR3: CASSEVGYNEQFF. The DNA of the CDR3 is TGTGCCAGCAGTGAGGTAGGGTACAATGAGCAGTTCTTC.